This paragraph covers one T cell receptor beta chain sequence. This clonotype has just a few counts. No antigen is known for it. Per-base qualities were not stored, and no clone one base away is much larger. This entry comes from a study of T cell repertoires in cytomegalovirus infection (dated by TCRdb to the late 2010s). With respect to the entire study: Donor HLA type was relevant to the analysis, because carriage of CMV infection together with the matching HLA type was indicated by public TCR beta signatures.

Between the V and J ends, shortened by 4 bases and 7 bases respectively, the junction contains 14 bases. The CDR3 sequence holds 14 residues, the cysteine and phenylalanine included. Just the 42-base CDR3 DNA is kept, in frame starting at base 1. Instrument used: Illumina HiSeq 1500. The public sequencing data were trimmed at Q25 with fastp and processed into clonotypes with MiXCR by TCRdb, which kept only in-frame beta chains. Entries are consolidated by CDR3 protein sequence, retaining the most common genes and DNA. The sample has over 100,000 distinct CDR3 sequences on record, about a tenth of them singletons. The ten largest clonotypes hold 30% to 40% of the sample. Overall study outcomes, separate from this receptor: In the ex vivo response, HLA-C-restricted CMV-specific TCR beta clonotypes were dominant, and in two of eight donors the single most frequent clonotype came from this HLA-C-restricted group. In both this cohort and an independent roughly 330-donor cohort, the cumulative frequency of public TCR beta family members distinguished carriers of CMV infection plus the relevant HLA type.

The V gene is TRBV12-3 or TRBV12-4 and the J gene is TRBJ1-5; the D gene is perhaps TRBD1, from 5 matching bases. Sequencing was performed on PBMCs, sequenced either directly or after in vitro stimulation (not recorded which). This clonotype was sampled from a human donor in good health (CMV status not recorded). Some clones in this sample may be carry-over from other donors' samples. Here the CDR3 is given as CASSYTQGNQPQHF. Here is the DNA: TGTGCCAGCAGTTATACCCAGGGTAACCAGCCCCAGCATTTT.